This T cell receptor (beta chain) was recorded in a study of blood T cell repertoires in COVID-19 (dated by TCRdb to 2020 to 2021). At the level of the whole study: Samples covering the acute and convalescent phases of COVID-19 were provided by collaborators in the United States, Italy and Spain. A freely available public database, intended as a resource for researchers studying the immune response to SARS-CoV-2, is where the repertoires were released. The samples were drawn from the first 160 participants of the ongoing ImmuneRACE study and from more than 1,000 subjects provided by 6 global collaborators. Where available, HLA class I and class II types were taken from metadata supplied by the sample provider and were not determined by assay-based typing. The prospective study material was composed of cDNA or gDNA derived from T cells, B-cell-depleted T cells, or PBMCs. A de-identified subject ID, COVID-19 status, age in years and sex were almost always included in the sample metadata. Subjects who had been exposed to COVID-19, were actively infected with it, or had recovered from it provided the deeply sampled blood TCRbeta repertoires that made up the dataset.

TCRbeta CDR3 regions were amplified from genomic DNA by means of the immunoSEQ Assay, a bias-controlled multiplex PCR. Regarding the original processing steps: Within the assay, amplification of reference gene primers was used to estimate how many nucleated cells each sample contained. Sequence reads were collapsed and filtered to measure the absolute abundance of every unique TCRbeta CDR3 rearrangement. For each sample, productive Simpson clonality was calculated as the square root of Simpson's diversity index over productive rearrangements. TCRdb took over this immuneACCESS table, retaining in-frame rearrangements with V and J assigned. Such tables are incomplete; in checked studies, under half of the missing clones stem from an unresolved V gene, and the remainder is unexplained. Clonal size and the V and J genes are those of that table, whereas D and trimming came from the DNA. The sample table holds over 250,000 clones, of which approximately 91% were seen once. About 12% of the sample is taken by the ten largest.

The CDR3 runs 14 residues from the cysteine to the phenylalanine. The retained sequence is limited to the CDR3, 42 bases, with the frame set at the first base. Trimming removed 6 bases from V and 6 bases from J; the gene matches leave 7 bases unexplained. The germline V gene yields LGHNA for CDR1 and YSLEER for CDR2. Here is what the overall study found, with its caveats: How much clinical and demographic metadata was included differed by source and by participant, and the metadata was provided uncurated.

Details on this clone: There is no known antigen for this receptor. Qualities for individual bases were not recorded, and no much larger clone is one base off.

Each collaborating institution followed its own protocols to collect whole blood in K2EDTA tubes. For TCRbeta analysis, collaborator samples were shipped as frozen whole blood, as isolated PBMCs, or as DNA extracted from either sample type. The sample was peripheral blood. The receptor chain draws on TRBV4-3 and TRBJ2-7, with 11 bases in between that match TRBD2. The source is a woman in her fifties or sixties with acute or convalescent COVID-19. The CDR3: CASSIAGGPGEQYF. The DNA sequence is TGCGCCAGCAGTATAGCGGGAGGGCCTGGCGAGCAGTACTTC.